The clone carrying this T cell receptor (beta chain) was counted between two and nine times. As yet, its antigen is unknown. Other DNA sequences in the sample encode the same CDR3. This entry comes from a study of CD8+ T cells in alopecia areata. Study-wide background: Treatment of the treated patients consisted of oral tofacitinib, 5 to 10 mg twice daily.

Described treatment: oral pan-JAK inhibitor, 5-10 mg twice daily. Study-level findings and limits: Among the top 100, expanded CD8+ clones were significantly decreased by tofacitinib, as was scalp clonality.

The CDR3 extends over 14 amino acids. V shed 0 bases and J shed 1 base, with 4 bases lying between them. Germline V CDR1 and CDR2: SGHRS, YFSETQ. Sequencing relied on a cDNA template that was reverse transcribed from extracted RNA. The protocol was immunoSEQ multiplex PCR, while the TCRdb copy is restricted to in-frame clones and leaves out a portion. The table shows over 150,000 clones, with roughly 60% occurring only once. The sequence came from a human donor with alopecia areata. The rearrangement joins TRBV5-1 to TRBJ2-2; D gene uncertain. The starting material was CD4+ T cells sorted from blood, obtained at week 24, from a patient treated with tofacitinib. The CDR3 coding sequence is TGCGCCAGCAGCTTGGTGGGGAACACCGGGGAGCTGTTTTTT. Its protein is CASSLVGNTGELFF.